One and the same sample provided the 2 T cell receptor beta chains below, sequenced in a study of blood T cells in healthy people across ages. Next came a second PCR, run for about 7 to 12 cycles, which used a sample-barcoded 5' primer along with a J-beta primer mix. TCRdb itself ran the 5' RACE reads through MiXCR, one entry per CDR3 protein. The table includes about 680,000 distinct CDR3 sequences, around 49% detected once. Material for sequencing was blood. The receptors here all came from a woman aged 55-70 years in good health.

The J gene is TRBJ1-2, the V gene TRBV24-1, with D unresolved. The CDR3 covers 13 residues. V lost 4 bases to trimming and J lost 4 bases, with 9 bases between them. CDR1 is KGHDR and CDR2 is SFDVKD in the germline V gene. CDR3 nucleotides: TGTGCCACCAGTGAAGGCAAAGGCTATGGCTACACCTTC. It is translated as CATSEGKGYGYTF.

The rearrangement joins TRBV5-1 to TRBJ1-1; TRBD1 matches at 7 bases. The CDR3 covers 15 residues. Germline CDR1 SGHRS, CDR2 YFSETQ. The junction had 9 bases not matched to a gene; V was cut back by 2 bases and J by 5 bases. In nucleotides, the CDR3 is TGCGCCAGCAGCTTAGCCGACAGGGTCGGGACTGAAGCTTTCTTT. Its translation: CASSLADRVGTEAFF.